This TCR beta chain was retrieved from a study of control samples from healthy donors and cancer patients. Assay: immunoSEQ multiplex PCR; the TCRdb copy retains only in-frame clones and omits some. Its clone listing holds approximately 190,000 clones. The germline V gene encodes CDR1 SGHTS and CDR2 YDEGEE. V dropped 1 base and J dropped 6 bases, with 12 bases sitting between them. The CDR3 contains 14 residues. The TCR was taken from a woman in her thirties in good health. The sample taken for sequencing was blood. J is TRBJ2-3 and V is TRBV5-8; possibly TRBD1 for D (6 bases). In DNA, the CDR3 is TGTGCCAGCAGCTTGCCATCAGGGGTTGATACGCAGTATTTT. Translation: CASSLPSGVDTQYF. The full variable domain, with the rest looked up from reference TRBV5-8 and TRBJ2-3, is EAGVTQSPTHLIKTRGQQATLRCSPISGHTSVYWYQQALGLGLQFLLWYDEGEERNRGNFPPRFSGRQFPNYSSELNVNALELEDSALYLCASSLPSGVDTQYFGPGTRLTVL.